This T cell receptor (beta chain) was observed in a study of pediatric ulcerative colitis. Study observations and caveats: Compared with controls, ulcerative colitis showed greater blood-rectum clone sharing.

This clone was recorded only once. Its specificity is unknown. TCRdb's table, derived via immunoSEQ multiplex PCR, lists solely in-frame clones and lacks some. Of approximately 60,000 clones in the sample, roughly 90% were seen once. Germline loops: CDR1 DFQATT, CDR2 SNEGSKA (reference sequence). V lost 5 bases and J lost 1, with 1 base in between. The CDR3 has 10 amino acids. The sequenced material came from blood. This chain joins TRBV20-1 and TRBJ2-3; D not resolved. This receptor was obtained from a boy younger than 18 with severe ulcerative colitis. The CDR3 loop is CSAGTDTQYF. Here the CDR3 DNA reads TGCAGTGCTGGCACAGATACGCAGTATTTT.